This passage covers 4 T cell receptor beta chains from one sample sequenced in a study of T cells in Graves' hyperthyroidism and ophthalmopathy. Template material for amplifying TCR beta CDR3 regions consisted of RNA transcripts. TCR CDR3 underwent first-round RT-PCR with the HTBI primer set. TCRdb independently ran MiXCR on the multiplex PCR reads; one entry per CDR3 protein. The sample includes about 400,000 distinct CDR3 sequences, roughly 14% seen only once; the top ten take around 13%. The sample was blood. All receptors derive from a man aged 18-30 years with Graves' ophthalmopathy.

This clonotype appeared a few times. The J gene is TRBJ2-2, the V gene TRBV7-9; D unclear. The CDR3 has 15 amino acids. V shed 0 bases and J shed 1 base, with 6 bases lying between them. The germline V gene encodes CDR1 SEHNR and CDR2 FQNEAQ (reference sequence). The CDR3 reads CASSLAGRNTGELFF. The CDR3 DNA follows: TGTGCCAGCAGCTTAGCGGGAAGGAACACCGGGGAGCTGTTTTTT.

This clonotype was seen many times. The CDR3 here is CASSQDLGQAKGYTF. The CDR3 bases are TGTGCCAGCAGCCAAGATCTAGGCCAGGCCAAGGGCTACACCTTC. V and J are TRBV3-1 and TRBJ1-2; D call uncertain. The V gene's germline CDR1 is LGHDT and CDR2 YNNKEL (reference sequence). The CDR3 spans 15 residues. V dropped 0 bases and J dropped 8 bases, with 16 bases sitting between them.

The V and J genes are TRBV11-3 and TRBJ2-5; 10 bases match TRBD1. From germline, CDR1 is SGHNT and CDR2 YENEEA. This CDR3 region has 15 residues. V shed 3 bases and J 4 bases; nucleotides not matched to a gene: 5. As DNA, the CDR3 is TGTGCCAGCAGCTTGGGGGACAGGGGAGGAGAGACCCAGTACTTC. This translates into CASSLGDRGGETQYF. The full variable domain, completed using reference TRBV11-3 and TRBJ2-5, is EAGVVQSPRYKIIEKKQPVAFWCNPISGHNTLYWYLQNLGQGPELLIRYENEEAVDDSQLPKDRFSAERLKGVDSTLKIQPAELGDSAVYLCASSLGDRGGETQYFGPGTRLLVL.

This clonotype was observed many times. This chain links TRBV29-1 with TRBJ2-5, with a possible D match to TRBD1 (5 bases). This CDR3 region has 12 residues. V lost 2 bases to trimming and J lost 2 bases, with 6 bases between them. Germline V gene data show CDR1 as SQVTM and CDR2 as ANQGSEA. CDR3 in DNA: TGCAGCGTTGAAAAGGGGCAAGAGACCCAGTACTTC. Translated: CSVEKGQETQYF.